Listed below are T cell receptor beta chains from one sample, sequenced in a study of Graves' ophthalmopathy and Graves' hyperthyroidism. TCRdb fed the multiplex PCR reads into MiXCR, producing one record per CDR3 protein. The sample records about 620,000 distinct CDR3 sequences, about 20% being singletons. Sequenced: peripheral blood. The receptor set was obtained from a woman between 18 and 29 years old with stable Graves' hyperthyroidism. Some clones in this sample may be carry-over from other donors' samples. Both conserved end residues are part of each CDR3. A D gene is named only where the DNA matches it firmly. Only some rows state a clone size, as once, few, many or a class for expanded clones.

TRBV13,TRBJ2-7,TRBD1,many,CASSGGQGLDEQYF,TGTGCCAGCAGCGGGGGACAGGGGTTAGACGAGCAGTACTTC
TRBV7-7,TRBJ1-3,-,-,CASSTQPGNTIYF,TGTGCTAGCAGCACCCAGCCCGGAAACACCATATATTTT
TRBV2,TRBJ2-7,TRBD2,-,CASSDVGGGTYEQYF,TGTGCCAGCAGTGACGTCGGCGGGGGGACGTACGAGCAGTACTTC
TRBV27,TRBJ1-2,TRBD1,-,CASSSHSLPARGTVNYGYTF,TGTGCCAGCAGTTCGCACTCACTGCCAGCACGCGGGACAGTTAACTATGGCTACACCTTC
TRBV3-1,TRBJ2-5,-,-,CASSRPGYQESQYF,TGTGCCAGCAGCCGGCCAGGGTACCAAGAGAGCCAGTACTTC
TRBV5-1,TRBJ2-5,TRBD2,few,CASSAGGPRQETQYF,TGCGCCAGCAGCGCGGGGGGACCAAGACAAGAGACCCAGTACTTC
TRBV29-1,TRBJ2-5,-,many,CSVEGPHQETQYF,TGCAGCGTTGAAGGCCCACACCAAGAGACCCAGTACTTC
TRBV30,TRBJ2-6,-,many,CAWSLGGIGANVLTF,TGTGCCTGGAGTTTAGGAGGGATCGGGGCCAACGTCCTGACTTTC
TRBV12-3/TRBV12-4,TRBJ1-2,-,many,CASTQAGAYGYTF,TGTGCCAGCACTCAGGCGGGGGCCTATGGCTACACCTTC
TRBV6-1,TRBJ1-3,TRBD1,many,CASSADRTSGNTIYF,TGTGCCAGCAGTGCGGACAGGACATCTGGAAACACCATATATTTT
TRBV3-1,TRBJ1-2,TRBD1,few,CASSQDDRAPLYGYTF,TGTGCCAGCAGCCAAGATGACAGGGCGCCCCTATATGGCTACACCTTC
TRBV12-3/TRBV12-4,TRBJ1-1,-,many,CASMWQLNTEAFF,TGTGCCAGCATGTGGCAGCTGAACACTGAAGCTTTCTTT
TRBV7-8,TRBJ2-5,-,-,CASRGGEETQYF,TGTGCCAGCAGGGGTGGGGAAGAGACCCAGTACTTC
TRBV6-1,TRBJ1-2,-,few,CASSEIRRGTGGYTF,TGTGCCAGCAGTGAAATTCGTAGGGGTACAGGTGGCTACACCTTC
TRBV6-2/TRBV6-3,TRBJ2-7,-,-,CASSYVAGGVYEQYF,TGTGCCAGCAGTTACGTGGCAGGGGGGGTGTACGAGCAGTACTTC
TRBV30,TRBJ2-2,-,many,CAWSARNTGELFF,TGTGCCTGGAGTGCGCGGAACACCGGGGAGCTGTTTTTT
TRBV20-1,TRBJ1-2,-,-,CSATLTGGYTF,TGCAGTGCTACGCTGACAGGTGGCTACACCTTC
TRBV3-1,TRBJ2-7,-,few,CASSHLGDPSYEQYF,TGTGCCAGCAGCCATCTAGGGGACCCGAGCTACGAGCAGTACTTC
TRBV25-1,TRBJ1-2,-,many,CASSESGGIYGYTF,TGTGCCAGCAGTGAATCGGGGGGCATCTATGGCTACACCTTC
TRBV5-1,TRBJ2-5,-,-,CASSLGSVRQDTQYF,TGCGCCAGCAGCTTGGGGTCCGTACGACAAGATACCCAGTACTTC
TRBV19,TRBJ1-6,-,few,CASSNGHYYNSPLHF,TGTGCCAGTAGTAATGGACATTACTATAATTCACCCCTCCACTTT
TRBV28,TRBJ2-2,-,-,CASSSRTPGAGGELFF,TGTGCCAGCAGTTCTAGGACCCCGGGGGCCGGCGGGGAGCTGTTTTTT
TRBV18,TRBJ1-2,-,-,CASSPIRYVSARGYGYTF,TGTGCCAGCTCACCGATCAGATACGTGTCCGCCAGGGGCTATGGCTACACCTTC
TRBV5-1,TRBJ1-5,-,-,CAPEGRSNQPQHF,TGCGCCCCAGAGGGCAGGAGCAATCAGCCCCAGCATTTT
TRBV7-3,TRBJ2-2,TRBD1,few,CASSRDRGHGGELFF,TGTGCCAGCAGCCGGGACAGGGGGCATGGGGGGGAGCTGTTTTTT
TRBV6-5,TRBJ2-5,-,many,CASSYGGVEETQYF,TGTGCCAGCAGTTACGGTGGGGTTGAAGAGACCCAGTACTTC
TRBV24-1,TRBJ1-1,TRBD1,many,CATRRQGWSEAFF,TGTGCCACCAGGAGACAGGGTTGGTCTGAAGCTTTCTTT